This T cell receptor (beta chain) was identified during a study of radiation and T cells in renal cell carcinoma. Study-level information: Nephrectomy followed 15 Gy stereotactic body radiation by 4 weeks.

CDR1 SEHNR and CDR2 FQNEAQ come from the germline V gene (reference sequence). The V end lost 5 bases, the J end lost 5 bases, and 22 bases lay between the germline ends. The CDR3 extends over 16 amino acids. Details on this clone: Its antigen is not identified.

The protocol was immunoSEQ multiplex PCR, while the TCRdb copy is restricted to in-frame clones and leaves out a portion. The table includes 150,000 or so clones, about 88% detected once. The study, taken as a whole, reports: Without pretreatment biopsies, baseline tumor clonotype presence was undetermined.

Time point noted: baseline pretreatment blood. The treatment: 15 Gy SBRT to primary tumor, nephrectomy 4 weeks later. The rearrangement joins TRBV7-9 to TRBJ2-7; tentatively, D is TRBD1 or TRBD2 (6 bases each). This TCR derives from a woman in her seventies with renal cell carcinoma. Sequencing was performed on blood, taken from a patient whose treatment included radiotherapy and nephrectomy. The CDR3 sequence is CASSPGSGGGSHEQYF. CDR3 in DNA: TGTGCCAGCAGCCCGGGAAGCGGAGGGGGGTCCCACGAGCAGTACTTC.